A selection of T cell receptor beta chains follows, all from one sample in a study of tumor and adjacent non-tumor tissue in lung cancer. One entry per CDR3 protein, called by TCRdb with MiXCR from the multiplex PCR reads. This table holds roughly 220,000 distinct CDR3 sequences, 71% found once. Sequenced sample: lung tumor tissue. Receptors were obtained from a man aged 55 to 69 with non-small cell lung cancer. Both conserved end residues are trimmed from each CDR3. Each record gives: V gene, CDR3 protein.

TRBV6-5 VSSRTSSEQF
TRBV29-1 SVARDQGTGQY
TRBV6-2/TRBV6-3 ASTAAGAYCYT
TRBV28 ASTRAGGVNTEAF
TRBV29-1 SVWTSLQNIQY
TRBV6-2/TRBV6-3 ASSHALAGVSYEQY
TRBV6-5 ASLPRGGDTGELF
TRBV4-1 ASSQDRSTDTQY
TRBV4-2 ASSQVRDSYSNQPQH
TRBV5-5 ASSGDRQGDNYGYT
TRBV11-3 ASTGQDREKLF
TRBV20-1 SARGVSPEEQY
TRBV6-5 ASSYSVGRANYGYT
TRBV11-2 ASSFGTGSGANALT
TRBV11-1 ASSQRGPGYSGANVLT
TRBV20-1 IARDLSAQDAYEQY
TRBV10-3 AISDQMSSNQPQH
TRBV14 SSRDTTNYGYT
TRBV12-3/TRBV12-4 ASSLGQGWTDTQY
TRBV20-1 SARDISSRQGLGTEAF
TRBV20-1 SARDASTPDRY
TRBV11-2 ASSLDPSANTESF
TRBV20-1 ITRAGGHQETQY
TRBV29-1 SVEGLTSDKQL
TRBV5-6 DSSLSDSVNIQY
TRBV20-1 SANPPGHVPEKLF
TRBV6-6 ASSYGSNEEIQY
TRBV20-1 SASSDRGLTEAF
TRBV20-1 SASGGGHGNTIY
TRBV12-3/TRBV12-4 ASSWDGYYDYT